Below, 30 T cell receptor beta chains from the same sample are listed, as sequenced in a study of shared clonotypes between healthy human individuals. The table came from immunoSEQ multiplex PCR; TCRdb's copy has only in-frame clones and leaves some out. Of about 1.1 million clones listed, roughly 77% are singletons. What was sequenced was memory CD4+ T cells from PBMCs. Subset denoted: CD45RA-negative fraction. These receptors originate from a man between 18 and 35 years old in good health. Some clones in this sample may be carry-over from other donors' samples.

The chain has TRBV4-3 and TRBJ2-4; no clear D gene. CDR1 and CDR2 from the germline V gene are LGHNA and YSLEER. V lost 0 bases and J 6 bases, leaving 12 bases between the germline ends. This CDR3 region has 15 residues. CDR3 sequence: CASSQDSGWRNIQYF. CDR3 DNA: TGCGCCAGCAGCCAAGACTCCGGGTGGCGAAACATTCAGTACTTC.

J is TRBJ1-5 and V is TRBV6-1; possibly TRBD1 for D (5 bases). Germline CDR1 MNHNS, CDR2 SASEGT. The germline V and J ends were trimmed by 4 bases and 3 bases, with 16 bases remaining between them. The CDR3 has 16 amino acids. The CDR3 region has the DNA TGTGCCAGCAGTGGGCAGGGCCCAAAAAACAATCAGCCCCAGCATTTT. Protein product: CASSGQGPKNNQPQHF.

The chain employs TRBV2 and TRBJ2-2, with 11 bases identical to TRBD2. The CDR3 length is 17 residues. J gave up 1 base and V 7 bases, and 8 bases lay outside the gene matches. CDR1 SNHLY and CDR2 FYNNEI come from the germline V gene. The CDR3 reads CASKQFGTSGNTGELFF. DNA for the CDR3: TGTGCCAGCAAGCAATTTGGGACTAGCGGGAACACCGGGGAGCTGTTTTTT.

This clone was detected a few times. The chain carries TRBV9 and TRBJ2-2; D is perhaps TRBD2 (6 bases). Germline V CDR1 and CDR2: SGDLS, YYNGEE. V was trimmed by 4 bases and J by 4 bases, leaving 11 bases between them. The CDR3 covers 14 residues. The CDR3 loop reads CASSPYSGTGELFF. The CDR3 DNA reads TGTGCCAGCAGCCCATATAGCGGCACCGGGGAGCTGTTTTTT.

The sample holds many counts of this clone. V is TRBV9 and J is TRBJ2-1; 10 bases agree with TRBD2. The germline CDR1 and CDR2 sequences are SGDLS and YYNGEE. The junction had 4 bases not matched to a gene; V was cut back by 4 bases and J by 3 bases. The CDR3 spans 15 residues. CDR3 DNA sequence: TGTGCCAGCAGCTCGGGGACTAGCGTCTACAATGAGCAGTTCTTC. Translated, it gives CASSSGTSVYNEQFF.

CDR3: CASSYMLGDTEAFF. CDR3 bases: TGTGCCAGCAGTTACATGTTGGGAGACACTGAAGCTTTCTTT. The chain carries TRBV6-5 and TRBJ1-1; no clear D gene. The CDR3 contains 14 residues. Deletions cut 2 bases from V and 3 bases from J, with 10 bases between. The germline gives CDR1 MNHEY, CDR2 SVGAGI.

The gene calls are TRBV6-5 and TRBJ2-1, with D possibly matching TRBD1 (5 bases). Looked up from germline, CDR1 is MNHEY and CDR2 is SVGAGI. The CDR3 consists of 14 residues. The V gene lost 8 bases and the J gene lost 0 bases, with 11 bases spanning the gap. In nucleotides, the CDR3 is TGTGCCAGCGGGGCCGCGAGCTCCTACAATGAGCAGTTCTTC. Protein sequence: CASGAASSYNEQFF.

CDR3 residues: CASSATSGSDEQYF. In DNA form, the CDR3 reads TGTGCCAGCAGCGCCACTAGCGGGAGCGACGAGCAGTACTTC. The gene calls are TRBV9 and TRBJ2-7, with 11 bases fitting TRBD2. V lost 3 bases, J lost 5 bases, and 4 bases stayed unmatched. The V gene's germline CDR1 is SGDLS and CDR2 YYNGEE. This CDR3 contains 14 residues.

There are many counts of this clone. The V gene is TRBV21-1, the J gene TRBJ2-7; TRBD2 is the table's D call, not checked against the DNA. TRBV21-1 is annotated as a pseudogene. CDR3 length: 15 amino acids. The CDR3 region is CASSKGQRAYYEQYF. In DNA form, the CDR3 reads TGTGCCAGCAGCAAAGGCCAGCGGGCGTACTACGAGCAGTACTTC.

This clone was seen once. The J gene is TRBJ1-3, the V gene TRBV28; D is possibly TRBD1 (6 bases). CDR1 and CDR2 from the germline V gene are MDHEN and SYDVKM. CDR3 size: 13 residues. Trimming stripped 7 bases from V and 3 bases from J, with 10 bases between. The CDR3 nucleotides read TGTGCCAGCACCGGACAGTATGGAAACACCATATATTTT. This encodes CASTGQYGNTIYF.

The genes are TRBV27 and TRBJ2-1; the match to TRBD2 covers 13 bases. Trimming took 5 bases from V and 4 from J; bases not matched to a gene: 2. In germline, CDR1 is MNHEY, CDR2 SMNVEV (reference sequence). There are 15 residues in the CDR3. This CDR3 reads CASSVTSGRYNEQFF. In DNA form, the CDR3 reads TGTGCCAGCAGTGTGACTAGCGGGAGGTACAATGAGCAGTTCTTC.

The CDR3: CASRPTGASTDTQYF. In DNA form, the CDR3 reads TGTGCCAGCAGGCCGACAGGGGCTAGCACAGATACGCAGTATTTT. The rearrangement links TRBV6-1 to TRBJ2-3; 8 nucleotides agree with TRBD1. This CDR3 contains 15 residues. CDR1 is MNHNS, CDR2 SASEGT, per germline. The junction had 5 bases not matched to a gene; V was cut back by 6 bases and J by 0 bases.

The J gene is TRBJ1-4, the V gene TRBV19, with unresolved D. The CDR3 sequence is 12 residues long. Trimming removed 4 bases from V and 8 bases from J, with 8 bases in between. The germline gives CDR1 LNHDA, CDR2 SQIVND (reference sequence). The CDR3 DNA reads TGTGCCAGTAGTACGGTGGAGGAAAAACTGTTTTTT. Translation: CASSTVEEKLFF.

This clone was counted only a few times. This specimen includes other DNA sequences encoding the same CDR3. CDR3 sequence: CASSRTSGLQETQYF. CDR3 nucleotide sequence: TGTGCCAGCAGTCGGACTAGCGGCCTCCAAGAGACCCAGTACTTC. The chain joins TRBV7-2 to TRBJ2-5; TRBD2 matches 10 bases. The germline V gene encodes CDR1 SGHTA and CDR2 FQGNSA. V lost 6 bases, J lost 1 base, and 5 bases stayed unmatched. The CDR3 loop spans 15 amino acids.

The chain combines TRBV6-1 with TRBJ2-2, with TRBD1 matching 10 bases. V dropped 7 bases and J dropped 6; count of bases not matched to a gene: 5. Germline CDR1 and CDR2: MNHNS and SASEGT. The CDR3 length is 14 residues. This chain's CDR3 is CASTGTGVAGELFF. CDR3 coding DNA: TGTGCCAGCACCGGGACAGGGGTCGCCGGGGAGCTGTTTTTT.

The chain links TRBV5-1 to TRBJ1-1; D remains ambiguous. Trimming cost V 0 bases and J 1 base, with 13 bases left between them. This CDR3 is built from 16 residues. Germline V lookup: CDR1 SGHRS, CDR2 YFSETQ. The CDR3 loop is CASSLGHNIENTEAFF. The CDR3 DNA follows: TGCGCCAGCAGCTTGGGCCATAATATAGAGAACACTGAAGCTTTCTTT.

The chain employs TRBV19 and TRBJ1-4; possible D gene TRBD1, 5 bases. In germline, CDR1 is LNHDA, CDR2 SQIVND (reference sequence). CDR3 length equals 16 residues. V shed 7 bases and J shed 2 bases, with 17 bases lying between them. CDR3: CASTLTRQGTNEKLFF. DNA of the CDR3: TGTGCCAGTACCTTGACGAGGCAGGGCACTAATGAAAAACTGTTTTTT. The entire variable domain, with the rest obtained from reference TRBV19 and TRBJ1-4, is as follows: DGGITQSPKYLFRKEGQNVTLSCEQNLNHDAMYWYRQDPGQGLRLIYYSQIVNDFQKGDIAEGYSVSREKKESFPLTVTSAQKNPTAFYLCASTLTRQGTNEKLFFGSGTQLSVL.

The chain uses TRBV7-9 and TRBJ2-7; 10 bases map to TRBD1. The CDR3 loop spans 16 amino acids. V was pared by 4 bases and J by 3 bases, with 9 bases of the junction left unmatched. CDR1 SEHNR and CDR2 FQNEAQ come from the germline V gene (reference sequence). CDR3 sequence reads: CASSSMGQGRNYEQYF. Here the CDR3 DNA reads TGTGCCAGCAGCTCGATGGGACAGGGGCGGAACTACGAGCAGTACTTC.

The chain recombines TRBV5-4 with TRBJ2-3; D is ambiguous. Trimming pared 1 base from V and 1 base from J, leaving 4 bases between. This CDR3 comprises 13 residues. CDR1 is SGHNT, CDR2 YYREEE, per germline (reference sequence). CDR3 protein: CASSLLGTDTQYF. In DNA form, the CDR3 reads TGTGCCAGCAGCTTGTTGGGCACAGATACGCAGTATTTT.

The chain's CDR3 is CASRPTGLRGYTF. CDR3 nucleotides: TGTGCCAGCAGACCTACAGGGCTGAGGGGCTACACCTTC. The chain uses TRBV6-5 and TRBJ1-2; D possibly corresponds to TRBD1 (6 bases). V dropped 6 bases and J dropped 8 bases, with 16 bases sitting between them. The CDR3 is made up of 13 amino acids. Germline V gene sequence: CDR1 MNHEY, CDR2 SVGAGI.

A note on this clone: Other DNA sequences in the sample encode the same CDR3. V and J are TRBV25-1 and TRBJ1-5, with D perhaps TRBD1 (5 bases). Germline V gene lookup returns CDR1 MGHDK and CDR2 SYGVNS. Trimming took 6 bases from V and 0 from J, leaving 6 bases between them. The CDR3 extends over 13 amino acids. The CDR3 spells CASRGPSNQPQHF. The CDR3 nucleotides are TGTGCCAGCAGGGGGCCTAGCAATCAGCCCCAGCATTTT. Full variable domain (missing parts from reference TRBV25-1 and TRBJ1-5): EADIYQTPRYLVIGTGKKITLECSQTMGHDKMYWYQQDPGMELHLIHYSYGVNSTEKGDLSSESTVSRIRTEHFPLTLESARPSHTSQYLCASRGPSNQPQHFGDGTRLSIL.

V gene TRBV15 combines with J gene TRBJ2-1, with D maybe TRBD1 (5 bases). The CDR3 extends over 15 amino acids. The V gene's germline CDR1 is LNHNV and CDR2 YYDKDF (reference sequence). V gave up 9 bases and J gave up 0 bases, with 15 bases separating them. DNA of the CDR3: TGTGCCACATCCGGTGGGGCCCTCTCCTACAATGAGCAGTTCTTC. Encoded protein: CATSGGALSYNEQFF.

The V and J genes are TRBV7-2 and TRBJ1-1; D remains unclear. From germline, CDR1 is SGHTA and CDR2 FQGNSA. V was cut by 5 bases and J by 1 base, with 14 bases left in between. The CDR3 loop spans 15 amino acids. The CDR3 region has the DNA TGTGCCAGCAGCCCACCCCCCGCAGGGAACACTGAAGCTTTCTTT. Amino acid sequence: CASSPPPAGNTEAFF.

The gene calls are TRBV6-5 and TRBJ1-1; no clear D. CDR1 and CDR2 from the germline V gene are MNHEY and SVGAGI. The CDR3 consists of 16 residues. Trimming stripped 0 bases from V and 1 base from J, with 12 bases between. CDR3 in amino acids: CASSYSSGRPNTEAFF. The CDR3 nucleotides read TGTGCCAGCAGTTACTCGTCGGGTAGACCGAACACTGAAGCTTTCTTT.

V gene TRBV7-5 combines with J gene TRBJ2-7; TRBD1 reflects the table's D call only, with no check against the DNA. TRBV7-5 is described as a pseudogene. This CDR3 spans 16 amino acids. For the CDR3, the DNA is TGTGCCAGAAGCCGATCCCCACCAGGGGCAAACTACGAGCAGTACTTC. It encodes CARSRSPPGANYEQYF.

The J gene is TRBJ1-4, the V gene TRBV28; TRBD1 is a possible D gene (6 bases). Germline-derived CDR1 and CDR2 are MDHEN and SYDVKM. The CDR3 loop spans 19 amino acids. Trimming cost V 1 base and J 6 bases, with 24 bases left between them. CDR3 sequence: CASSLFVRGRGRKDEKLFF. The CDR3 coding sequence is TGTGCCAGCAGTTTATTCGTCCGAGGCAGGGGAAGAAAAGATGAAAAACTGTTTTTT.

This chain connects TRBV5-8 to TRBJ2-1; TRBD2 might be the D (6 bases). The germline V gene has CDR1 SGHTS and CDR2 YDEGEE. This CDR3 is 14 amino acids long. Deletions cut 10 bases from V and 4 bases from J, with 18 bases between. The CDR3 DNA reads TGTGCCGTCGCCCAGCGGGCTTTTTACAATGAGCAGTTCTTC. It translates to CAVAQRAFYNEQFF.

This rearrangement joins TRBV7-2 to TRBJ2-5, with D perhaps TRBD1 or TRBD2 (6 bases each). With 3 bases removed from V and 4 bases from J, the gap between germline ends came to 15 bases. Per germline, CDR1 SGHTA and CDR2 FQGNSA. The CDR3 is 15 amino acids. The CDR3 sequence is CASSLGGTRRETQYF. The CDR3 DNA reads as TGTGCCAGCAGCTTGGGCGGGACAAGACGAGAGACCCAGTACTTC. The full variable domain, rest sourced from reference TRBV7-2 and TRBJ2-5, is GAGVSQSPSNKVTEKGKDVELRCDPISGHTALYWYRQSLGQGLEFLIYFQGNSAPDKSGLPSDRFSAERTGGSVSTLTIQRTQQEDSAVYLCASSLGGTRRETQYFGPGTRLLVL.

J is TRBJ2-5 and V is TRBV28, with D possibly matching TRBD1 (5 bases). CDR3 size: 14 residues. The V and J ends lost 2 bases and 2 bases respectively, with 9 bases between them. Germline lookup yields CDR1 MDHEN and CDR2 SYDVKM. The CDR3 DNA reads as TGTGCCAGCAGTTTACCAGGGAAACAAGAGACCCAGTACTTC. Protein: CASSLPGKQETQYF. Filled out from reference TRBV28 and TRBJ2-5, the complete variable domain reads DVKVTQSSRYLVKRTGEKVFLECVQDMDHENMFWYRQDPGLGLRLIYFSYDVKMKEKGDIPEGYSVSREKKERFSLILESASTNQTSMYLCASSLPGKQETQYFGPGTRLLVL.

This clone was picked up a small number of times. Other DNA sequences in the same sample also yield this CDR3. The chain uses TRBV18 and TRBJ1-1; no reliable D call. Trimming shortened V by 6 bases and J by 1 base, and 6 bases separated the two germline ends. The germline gives CDR1 KGHSH, CDR2 LQKENI. CDR3 length: 12 amino acids. The CDR3 reads CASSPENTEAFF. As DNA, the CDR3 is TGTGCCAGCTCCCCAGAGAACACTGAAGCTTTCTTT.